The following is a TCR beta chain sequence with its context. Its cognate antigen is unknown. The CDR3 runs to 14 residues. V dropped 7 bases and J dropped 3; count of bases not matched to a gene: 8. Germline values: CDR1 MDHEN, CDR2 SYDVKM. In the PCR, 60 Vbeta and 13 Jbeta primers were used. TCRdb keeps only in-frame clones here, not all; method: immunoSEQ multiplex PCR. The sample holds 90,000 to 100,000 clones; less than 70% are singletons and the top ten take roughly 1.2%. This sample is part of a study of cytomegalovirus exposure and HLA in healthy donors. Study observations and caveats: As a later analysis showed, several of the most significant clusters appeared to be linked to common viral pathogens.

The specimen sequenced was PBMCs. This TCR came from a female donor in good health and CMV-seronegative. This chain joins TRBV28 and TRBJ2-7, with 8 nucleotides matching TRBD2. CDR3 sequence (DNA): TGTGCCAGCACCCTATCCGGGACTAGCTACGAGCAGTACTTC. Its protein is CASTLSGTSYEQYF.